The sequence of this T cell receptor (beta chain) was determined in a study of cytomegalovirus exposure and HLA in healthy donors. Comment on this clone: A junction boundary mismatches the germline segment, possibly from a read error.

The PCR contained 60 Vbeta and 13 Jbeta primers. The protocol was immunoSEQ multiplex PCR, while the TCRdb copy is restricted to in-frame clones and leaves out a portion. The sample records about 130,000 clones, roughly 75% being singletons. This TCR was sampled from a man under 40 in good health. Sequencing input: PBMCs.

CDR3 sequence: CSSSPGTSGTYEQYF. The CDR3 nucleotides read TGTTCCAGCAGCCCCGGGACTAGCGGGACCTACGAGCAGTACTTC. This sequence joins TRBV7-9 and TRBJ2-7; 13 nucleotides match TRBD2. Germline values: CDR1 SEHNR, CDR2 FQNEAQ (reference sequence). This CDR3 has 15 amino acids.